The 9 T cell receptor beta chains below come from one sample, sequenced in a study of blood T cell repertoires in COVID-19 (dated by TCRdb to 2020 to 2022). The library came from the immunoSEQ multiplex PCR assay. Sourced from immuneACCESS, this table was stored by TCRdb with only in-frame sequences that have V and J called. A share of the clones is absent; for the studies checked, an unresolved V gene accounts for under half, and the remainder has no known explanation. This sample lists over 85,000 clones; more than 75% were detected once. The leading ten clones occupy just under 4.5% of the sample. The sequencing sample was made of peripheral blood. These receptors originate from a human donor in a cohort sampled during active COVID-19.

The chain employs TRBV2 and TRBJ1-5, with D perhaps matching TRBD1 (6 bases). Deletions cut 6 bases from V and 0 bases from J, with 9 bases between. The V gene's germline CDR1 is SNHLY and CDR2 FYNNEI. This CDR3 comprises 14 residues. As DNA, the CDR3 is TGTGCCAGCAGCTGGACAGATAGCAATCAGCCCCAGCATTTT. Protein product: CASSWTDSNQPQHF.

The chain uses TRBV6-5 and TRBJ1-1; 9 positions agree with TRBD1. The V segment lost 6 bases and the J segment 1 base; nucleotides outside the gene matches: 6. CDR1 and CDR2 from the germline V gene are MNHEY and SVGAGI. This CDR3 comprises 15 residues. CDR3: CASRHPTGGNTEAFF. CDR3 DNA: TGTGCCAGCAGACACCCGACAGGGGGGAACACTGAAGCTTTCTTT.

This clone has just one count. CDR3 sequence: CASSVHQDWGSYEQYF. For the CDR3, the DNA is TGTGCCAGCAGTGTTCACCAGGACTGGGGCTCCTACGAGCAGTACTTC. V and J are TRBV2 and TRBJ2-7, with D tentatively TRBD2 (5 bases). The V and J ends lost 4 bases and 0 bases respectively, with 16 bases between them. CDR1 is SNHLY and CDR2 is FYNNEI in the germline V gene. The CDR3 contains 16 residues.

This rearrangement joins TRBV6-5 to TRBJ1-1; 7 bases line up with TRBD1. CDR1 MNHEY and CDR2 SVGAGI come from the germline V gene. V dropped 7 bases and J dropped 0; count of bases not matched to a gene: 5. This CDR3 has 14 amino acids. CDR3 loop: CASNGQAMNTEAFF. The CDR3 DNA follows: TGTGCCAGCAATGGACAGGCCATGAACACTGAAGCTTTCTTT.

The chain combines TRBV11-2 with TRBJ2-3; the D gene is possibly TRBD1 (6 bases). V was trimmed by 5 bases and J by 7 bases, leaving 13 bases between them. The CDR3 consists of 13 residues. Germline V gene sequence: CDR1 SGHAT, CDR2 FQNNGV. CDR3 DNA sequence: TGTGCCAGCAGCATGGGACAACTAAATACGCAGTATTTT. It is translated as CASSMGQLNTQYF.

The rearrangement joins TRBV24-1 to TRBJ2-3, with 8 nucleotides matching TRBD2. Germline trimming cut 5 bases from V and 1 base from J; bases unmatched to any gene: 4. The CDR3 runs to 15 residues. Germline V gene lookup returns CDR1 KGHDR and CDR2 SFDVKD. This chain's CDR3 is CATSGAGEGTDTQYF. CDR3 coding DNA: TGTGCCACCAGTGGAGCGGGGGAGGGCACAGATACGCAGTATTTT.

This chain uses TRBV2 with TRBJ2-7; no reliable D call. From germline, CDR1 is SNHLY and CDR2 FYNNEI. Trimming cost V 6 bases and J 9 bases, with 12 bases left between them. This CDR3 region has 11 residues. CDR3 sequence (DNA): TGTGCCAGCAGCCTCGAAGTCGGGCAGTACTTC. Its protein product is CASSLEVGQYF.

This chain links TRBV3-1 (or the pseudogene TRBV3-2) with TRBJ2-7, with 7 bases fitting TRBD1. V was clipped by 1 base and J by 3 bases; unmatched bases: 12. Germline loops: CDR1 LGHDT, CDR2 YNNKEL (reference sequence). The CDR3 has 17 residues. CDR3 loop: CASSQVLTDRVRYEQYF. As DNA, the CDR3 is TGTGCCAGCAGCCAAGTTCTTACCGACAGGGTACGCTACGAGCAGTACTTC.

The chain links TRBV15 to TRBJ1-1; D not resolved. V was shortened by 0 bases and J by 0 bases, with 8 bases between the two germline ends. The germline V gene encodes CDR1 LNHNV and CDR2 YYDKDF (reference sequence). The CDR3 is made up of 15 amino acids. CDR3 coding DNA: TGTGCCACCAGCAGAGAGGCAGTCATGAACACTGAAGCTTTCTTT. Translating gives CATSREAVMNTEAFF. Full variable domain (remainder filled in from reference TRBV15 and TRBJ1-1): DAMVIQNPRYQVTQFGKPVTLSCSQTLNHNVMYWYQQKSSQAPKLLFHYYDKDFNNEADTPDNFQSRRPNTSFCFLDIRSPGLGDTAMYLCATSREAVMNTEAFFGQGTRLTVV.